This T cell receptor (beta chain) was retrieved from a study of human T cells and chemical hapten exposure. Study-level information: Per-sample TCR yield variability stemmed mainly from small pooled library volume differences. Overall study results and limits: TCRs exceeding 1 in 1000 frequency stayed unchanged with DPC sensitization. Since the donors had alopecia, their immune response may not be the same as that of healthy people.

From the RACE reads, TCRdb called clonotypes with MiXCR, one entry per CDR3 protein. Here the sample spans about 40,000 distinct CDR3 sequences, approximately 3.4% being singletons. Germline loops: CDR1 MNHEY, CDR2 SVGAGI. The germline V and J ends were trimmed by 2 bases and 8 bases, with 16 bases remaining between them. The CDR3 runs to 14 residues. This clonotype was picked up many times. Its antigen is not known. As to time point: patch test 2, 6 weeks after DPC sensitization. Treatment reported: therapeutic diphenylcyclopropenone sensitization with weekly scalp DPC. From whole blood left unfractionated, total RNA was extracted.

This sequence was found in a man in his forties or fifties with alopecia areata. Some clones in this sample may be carry-over from other donors' samples. The sample here was whole blood, taken in connection with sensitization to the hapten diphenylcyclopropenone (DPC). This chain uses TRBV6-5 with TRBJ2-7; D not certain. This CDR3 is CASSYTDASGKQYF. The CDR3 DNA is TGTGCCAGCAGTTACACCGACGCCTCCGGCAAGCAGTACTTC.